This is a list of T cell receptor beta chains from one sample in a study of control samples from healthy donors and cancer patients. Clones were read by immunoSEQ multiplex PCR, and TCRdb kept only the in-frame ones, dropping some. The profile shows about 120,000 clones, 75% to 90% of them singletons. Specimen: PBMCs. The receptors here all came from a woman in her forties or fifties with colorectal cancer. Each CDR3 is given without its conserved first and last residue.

ASGPLLGYGYT 11 TRBJ1-2 TRBV27
ASSSSWGGDTQY 12 TRBJ2-3 TRBV27
ASSIGTSGGAETQY 14 TRBJ2-5 TRBV19
ATTSGGGYSTGELF 14 TRBJ2-2 TRBV15
ASSTPERETQY 11 TRBJ2-5 TRBV19
ASSLPDGTNYGYT 13 TRBJ1-2 TRBV19
SVMNTEAF 8 TRBJ1-1 TRBV29-1
AISEIRDITLH 11 TRBJ1-6 TRBV10-3
ASSLGRYTDTQY 12 TRBJ2-3 TRBV28
ASSLARGKLF 10 TRBJ1-4 TRBV5-6
AWEPGPLMTHEQY 13 TRBJ2-7 TRBV30
ASRPSGGRDSYNEQF 15 TRBJ2-1 TRBV5-1
ASSSGVAGNTIY 12 TRBJ1-3 TRBV7-3
ASSVTGIEQF 10 TRBJ2-1 TRBV25-1
ASSFPGLASGANVLT 15 TRBJ2-6 TRBV5-4
AWSAHSTDTQY 11 TRBJ2-3 TRBV30
ASSLGQHLYGYT 12 TRBJ1-2 TRBV7-9
ASSSGGETQY 10 TRBJ2-5 TRBV11-3
ASSRQGGQPQH 11 TRBJ1-5 TRBV6-4
ASSNPAADNEQF 12 TRBJ2-1 TRBV7-9
AISEPRTLGATDTQY 15 TRBJ2-3 TRBV10-3
ASSLDPTSSYEQY 13 TRBJ2-7 TRBV6-5
AIRAGSGNQPQH 12 TRBJ1-5 TRBV10-3
ASSEDQGSEQF 11 TRBJ2-1 TRBV6-1
ASSLDQGLRGYT 12 TRBJ1-2 TRBV5-1